Presented here are 5 T cell receptor beta chains from one specimen sequenced in a study of T cell responses to AZD1222 COVID-19 vaccine. Measured with immunoSEQ multiplex PCR; TCRdb has only the in-frame clones, and not every one. Of roughly 150,000 clones in the sample, about 92% were seen once. This sample comprised peripheral blood, obtained on day 0 of AZD1222 vaccination. The source is an adult in good health.

V is TRBV10-3 and J is TRBJ1-3; no firm D call. Trimming stripped 0 bases from V and 2 bases from J, with 8 bases between. Germline V gene sequence: CDR1 ENHRY, CDR2 SYGVKD. The CDR3 has 15 amino acids. The CDR3 region is CAISESGVAGNTIYF. In DNA form, the CDR3 reads TGTGCCATCAGTGAGTCTGGGGTTGCTGGAAACACCATATATTTT.

The genes are TRBV3-1 (or the pseudogene TRBV3-2) and TRBJ2-3; D call uncertain. The CDR3 covers 13 residues. Trimming took 2 bases from V and 4 from J, leaving 7 bases between them. Germline loops: CDR1 LGHDT, CDR2 YNNKEL (reference sequence). In DNA, the CDR3 is TGTGCCAGCAGCCAACCCGGACCAGATACGCAGTATTTT. It specifies CASSQPGPDTQYF.

This clone was detected only once. This rearrangement joins TRBV6-5 to TRBJ2-5, with no clear D. With 7 bases removed from V and 3 bases from J, the gap between germline ends came to 15 bases. This CDR3 comprises 14 residues. Per germline, CDR1 MNHEY and CDR2 SVGAGI. This chain's CDR3 is CASTGLGAEETQYF. For the CDR3, the DNA is TGTGCCAGCACTGGGTTGGGCGCGGAAGAGACCCAGTACTTC.

The chain is built from TRBV2 and TRBJ1-6; 11 nucleotides match TRBD1. The V gene's germline CDR1 is SNHLY and CDR2 FYNNEI. The CDR3 has 12 residues. V lost 8 bases and J lost 10; bases outside the gene matches: 1. The CDR3 sequence: CASRTGGSPLHF. Here the CDR3 DNA reads TGTGCCAGCCGGACAGGGGGCTCACCCCTCCACTTT.

This clone came up a few times. The chain has TRBV5-1 and TRBJ2-1; D unresolved. V dropped 3 bases and J dropped 0 bases, with 7 bases sitting between them. The CDR3 length is 14 residues. From germline, CDR1 is SGHRS and CDR2 YFSETQ. CDR3 region: CASSSALSYNEQFF. The CDR3 bases are TGCGCCAGCAGCTCGGCCCTCTCCTACAATGAGCAGTTCTTC.